These 14 T cell receptor beta chains came from one sample sequenced in a study of T cell responses to AZD1222 COVID-19 vaccine. The method was immunoSEQ multiplex PCR; TCRdb's version includes in-frame clones alone and lacks a portion of them. The table lists some 180,000 clones, over 85% of them singletons. Specimen: peripheral blood, collected 28 days after the second dose of the MenACWY control vaccine. The source of these receptors is an adult who received the MenACWY meningococcal vaccine as a control.

The genes are TRBV7-2 and TRBJ2-1, with D unclear. Between the trimmed V and J ends, which lost 1 base and 5 bases, there was a span of 18 bases. CDR1 is SGHTA and CDR2 is FQGNSA in the germline V gene. The CDR3 runs 17 residues. Here the CDR3 DNA reads TGTGCCAGCAGCTTAGATTTTGGGGTCCTAGGGCACAATGAGCAGTTCTTC. Protein product: CASSLDFGVLGHNEQFF.

The V and J genes are TRBV29-1 and TRBJ1-4, with 8 bases fitting TRBD1. Per germline, CDR1 SQVTM and CDR2 ANQGSEA. J lost 8 bases, V lost 5 bases, and 7 bases had no gene match. The CDR3 is 13 amino acids. The CDR3 region is CSVTRGPNEKLFF. CDR3 in DNA: TGCAGCGTTACCAGGGGGCCCAACGAAAAACTGTTTTTT.

This clone was seen once. This chain joins TRBV2 and TRBJ2-2; maybe TRBD1 (5 bases). Germline values: CDR1 SNHLY, CDR2 FYNNEI. Trimming took off 7 bases at V and 1 base at J, with 7 bases between the two ends. This CDR3 has 13 amino acids. This chain's CDR3 is CASTGQNTGELFF. For the CDR3, the DNA is TGTGCCAGCACCGGACAGAACACCGGGGAGCTGTTTTTT.

This CDR3 is CASITGASGGNEQFF. For the CDR3, the DNA is TGTGCCAGTATCACGGGGGCCTCCGGGGGCAATGAGCAGTTCTTC. The chain carries TRBV19 and TRBJ2-1; D is tentatively TRBD1 or TRBD2 (6 bases each). Germline V gives CDR1 LNHDA, CDR2 SQIVND (reference sequence). With 7 bases removed from V and 6 bases from J, the gap between germline ends came to 19 bases. The CDR3 spans 15 residues.

This clone was detected only once. V is TRBV28 and J is TRBJ1-1, with unresolved D. CDR1 is MDHEN and CDR2 is SYDVKM in the germline V gene. V lost 5 bases, J lost 10 bases, and 11 bases lay in between. The length of the CDR3 is 11 residues. CDR3 region: CASSQLRGAFF. The CDR3 coding sequence is TGTGCCAGCAGTCAATTACGGGGAGCTTTCTTT.

The chain has TRBV6-1 and TRBJ1-2; 10 bases map to TRBD1. V shed 1 base and J 5 bases; nucleotides not matched to a gene: 10. This CDR3 has 17 amino acids. Germline V gene sequence: CDR1 MNHNS, CDR2 SASEGT. DNA of the CDR3: TGTGCCAGCAGTGAAGGCCTAGACAGGGGGCGCTGGTATGGCTACACCTTC. Translated, it gives CASSEGLDRGRWYGYTF.

About this clone itself: Other DNA variants within this sample encode the same CDR3. The J gene is TRBJ1-1, the V gene TRBV3-1 (or the pseudogene TRBV3-2), with D possibly being TRBD1 (5 bases). Germline V gene lookup returns CDR1 LGHDT and CDR2 YNNKEL (reference sequence). V lost 3 bases, J lost 0 bases, and 8 bases lay in between. This CDR3 has 14 amino acids. CDR3 nucleotide sequence: TGTGCCAGCAGCCAGGGGGTCATGAACACTGAAGCTTTCTTT. It encodes CASSQGVMNTEAFF.

The CDR3 reads CASSSLHGTTNEKLFF. The CDR3 coding sequence is TGTGCCAGCAGCTCCCTCCACGGGACAACTAATGAAAAACTGTTTTTT. The V gene is TRBV13, the J gene TRBJ1-4; no firm D call. CDR1 is PRHDT, CDR2 FYEKMQ, per germline (reference sequence). This CDR3 has 16 amino acids. V lost 4 bases and J lost 0, with 12 bases in between.

In nucleotides, the CDR3 is TGTGCCAGCAGCTTTTTACAGGGAACGGGGAGTGAAGCTTTCTTT. It yields the protein CASSFLQGTGSEAFF. J is TRBJ1-1 and V is TRBV7-9; D possibly corresponds to TRBD1 (6 bases). CDR3 length: 15 amino acids. The V end lost 3 bases, the J end lost 7 bases, and 18 bases lay between the germline ends. Per germline, CDR1 SEHNR and CDR2 FQNEAQ (reference sequence). Full variable domain (rest looked up from reference TRBV7-9 and TRBJ1-1): DTGVSQNPRHKITKRGQNVTFRCDPISEHNRLYWYRQTLGQGPEFLTYFQNEAQLEKSRLLSDRFSAERPKGSFSTLEIQRTEQGDSAMYLCASSFLQGTGSEAFFGQGTRLTVV.

The chain has TRBV30 and TRBJ1-1; D perhaps matches TRBD1 (5 bases). Germline values: CDR1 GTSNPN, CDR2 SVGIG (reference sequence). The CDR3 contains 13 residues. V was pared by 7 bases and J by 1 base, with 13 bases between. CDR3 region: CASGGFSNTEAFF. DNA for the CDR3: TGTGCCTCGGGGGGGTTCTCGAACACTGAAGCTTTCTTT.

The CDR3 nucleotides are TGTGCCAGCTCACCACCTTTCGGGGGGGGGTACAATGAGCAGTTCTTC. Protein product: CASSPPFGGGYNEQFF. The chain links TRBV18 to TRBJ2-1; TRBD2 matches 8 bases. Trimming cost V 0 bases and J 4 bases; bases outside gene matches: 5. The CDR3 totals 16 residues. The germline V gene encodes CDR1 KGHSH and CDR2 LQKENI.

The V and J genes are TRBV28 and TRBJ2-6, with a weak D call TRBD1 (5 bases). This CDR3 contains 18 residues. The germline V and J ends were trimmed by 6 bases and 2 bases, with 20 bases remaining between them. The V gene's germline CDR1 is MDHEN and CDR2 SYDVKM. The CDR3 protein is CASRTPKAGQTGANVLTF. DNA of the CDR3: TGTGCCAGCAGGACACCAAAGGCAGGGCAGACTGGGGCCAACGTCCTGACTTTC. The full variable domain, completed using reference TRBV28 and TRBJ2-6, is DVKVTQSSRYLVKRTGEKVFLECVQDMDHENMFWYRQDPGLGLRLIYFSYDVKMKEKGDIPEGYSVSREKKERFSLILESASTNQTSMYLCASRTPKAGQTGANVLTFGAGSRLTVL.

The chain is built from TRBV19 and TRBJ1-2; no firm D call. Looked up from germline, CDR1 is LNHDA and CDR2 is SQIVND (reference sequence). V was cut by 5 bases and J by 1 base, with 14 bases left in between. The CDR3 covers 15 residues. The DNA for the CDR3 is TGTGCCAGTAGTCCTCAGAGGGCTTATAACTATGGCTACACCTTC. It specifies CASSPQRAYNYGYTF.

This clone was detected only once. This chain uses TRBV21-1 with TRBJ2-5; TRBD2, as called in the table, went unchecked against the DNA. TRBV21-1 counts as a pseudogene. CDR3 length: 17 amino acids. The CDR3 DNA sequence: TGTGCCAGCAGCAGGATCAATAGCAGCCGATTTAAAGAGACCCAGTACTTC. Its protein is CASSRINSSRFKETQYF.